What follows are 32 T cell receptor beta chains derived from one specimen sequenced in a study of shared clonotypes between healthy human individuals. TCRdb's copy holds only in-frame clones and misses some; the assay was immunoSEQ multiplex PCR. This table has millions of clones, over 85% appearing once. Sequencing input: naive CD4+ T cells sorted from blood. This sample's subset: CD45RA+ positively selected. Receptor source: a man aged 18 to 29 in good health.

The chain is built from TRBV7-2 and TRBJ2-7; 8 nucleotides agree with TRBD1. V gave up 6 bases and J gave up 2 bases; unmatched junction bases: 9. The V gene's germline CDR1 is SGHTA and CDR2 FQGNSA. The CDR3 sequence is 15 residues long. The CDR3 is CASSGNRGEPYEQYF. CDR3 DNA: TGTGCCAGCAGTGGGAACAGGGGGGAACCCTACGAGCAGTACTTC.

V usage is TRBV10-1 and J usage is TRBJ2-2; 10 nucleotides agree with TRBD1. The junction had 10 bases not matched to a gene; V was cut back by 6 bases and J by 6 bases. The CDR3 runs to 16 residues. The germline V gene encodes CDR1 WNHNN and CDR2 SYGVQD (reference sequence). CDR3 bases: TGCGCCAGCAGCAACCGGGACAGGGGTTATCCCGGGGAGCTGTTTTTT. Residues: CASSNRDRGYPGELFF.

A single count supports this clone. The genes are TRBV29-1 and TRBJ2-7; D gene unclear. Deletions cut 2 bases from V and 2 bases from J, with 10 bases between. This CDR3 has 13 amino acids. In germline, CDR1 is SQVTM, CDR2 ANQGSEA. The CDR3 nucleotides read TGCAGCGTTGAACCCCGGCCTCCCTACGAGCAGTACTTC. Translation gives CSVEPRPPYEQYF.

The V and J genes are TRBV30 and TRBJ1-5; 7 nucleotides align to TRBD1. Germline V gene lookup returns CDR1 GTSNPN and CDR2 SVGIG (reference sequence). After removal of 4 bases from V and 3 bases from J, the junction contained 12 bases not matched to a gene. The CDR3 spans 16 residues. This CDR3 reads CAWNEGAGDNNQPQHF. The CDR3 coding sequence is TGTGCCTGGAACGAGGGGGCAGGAGATAACAATCAGCCCCAGCATTTT.

Regarding this clone: Other DNA sequences in the same sample also yield this CDR3. V is TRBV5-1 and J is TRBJ2-7; D unclear. Germline V gene data show CDR1 as SGHRS and CDR2 as YFSETQ. V lost 3 bases, J lost 0 bases, and 4 bases lay in between. This CDR3 spans 12 amino acids. The CDR3 reads CASSSPSYEQYF. The CDR3 bases are TGCGCCAGCAGCTCCCCCTCCTACGAGCAGTACTTC.

J is TRBJ2-3 and V is TRBV5-1; tentative D call: TRBD1 (6 bases). This CDR3 has 15 amino acids. The germline V gene has CDR1 SGHRS and CDR2 YFSETQ. V was trimmed by 0 bases and J by 4 bases, leaving 12 bases between them. The CDR3: CASSLDGGSADTQYF. The DNA for the CDR3 is TGCGCCAGCAGCTTGGATGGGGGCTCGGCAGATACGCAGTATTTT.

This clone was recorded only once. The CDR3 loop reads CATRRGPSTDTQYF. For the CDR3, the DNA is TGTGCCACCAGGAGGGGGCCTAGCACAGATACGCAGTATTTT. The V call is TRBV6-5, the J call TRBJ2-3; D possibly corresponds to TRBD1 (7 bases). Germline assignment: CDR1 MNHEY and CDR2 SVGAGI. The germline V and J ends were trimmed by 10 bases and 0 bases, with 14 bases remaining between them. The CDR3 has 14 residues.

The V call is TRBV7-9, the J call TRBJ2-1; tentatively, D is TRBD1 or TRBD2 (5 bases each). Germline V lookup: CDR1 SEHNR, CDR2 FQNEAQ (reference sequence). The CDR3 extends over 15 amino acids. Trimming shortened V by 0 bases and J by 9 bases, and 15 bases separated the two germline ends. The CDR3, as DNA: TGTGCCAGCAGCTTAGCGACCGGGACCTCTCCTGAGCAGTTCTTC. It is translated as CASSLATGTSPEQFF.

The chain joins TRBV9 to TRBJ1-5; D unresolved. The CDR3 runs to 13 residues. The germline V and J ends were trimmed by 4 bases and 3 bases, with 8 bases remaining between them. The V gene's germline CDR1 is SGDLS and CDR2 YYNGEE. The CDR3 coding sequence is TGTGCCAGCAGCCTTAACGTCAATCAGCCCCAGCATTTT. This gives the protein CASSLNVNQPQHF.

Here the CDR3 DNA reads TGTGCCAGCAGTTTAAGTCGGGGCCGTGGCTACACCTTC. Its translation is CASSLSRGRGYTF. This rearrangement joins TRBV27 to TRBJ1-2; D is perhaps TRBD1 (5 bases). Germline assignment: CDR1 MNHEY and CDR2 SMNVEV (reference sequence). V shed 2 bases and J shed 7 bases, with 11 bases lying between them. The CDR3 loop spans 13 amino acids.

The DNA for the CDR3 is TGTGCCAGCCGGGACAGGGGGTGGAGTGAAAAACTGTTTTTT. Encoded protein: CASRDRGWSEKLFF. The chain employs TRBV25-1 and TRBJ1-4, with TRBD1 identical over 11 bases. V shed 8 bases and J 7 bases; nucleotides not matched to a gene: 6. The CDR3 sequence is 14 residues long. CDR1 MGHDK and CDR2 SYGVNS come from the germline V gene.

The chain uses TRBV6-1 and TRBJ2-3, with 12 bases that match TRBD1. Per germline, CDR1 MNHNS and CDR2 SASEGT. Trimming at V came to 7 bases and at J to 6 bases, leaving 8 bases not matched to a gene. This CDR3 has 15 residues. The CDR3 coding sequence is TGTGCCAGCATGTCCGGGACAGGGGGCAAGGATACGCAGTATTTT. Translated: CASMSGTGGKDTQYF.

The chain combines TRBV5-1 with TRBJ2-2; weak D call: TRBD1 (6 bases). There are 16 residues in the CDR3. CDR1 is SGHRS and CDR2 is YFSETQ in the germline V gene. Trimming shortened V by 3 bases and J by 1 base, and 13 bases separated the two germline ends. CDR3 in amino acids: CASSYRQQGNTGELFF. CDR3 coding DNA: TGCGCCAGCAGCTACCGTCAACAGGGGAACACCGGGGAGCTGTTTTTT.

The J gene is TRBJ2-5, the V gene TRBV7-9; TRBD2 matches 8 bases. The ends lost 5 bases at V and 4 bases at J; junction bases unmatched: 6. Per germline, CDR1 SEHNR and CDR2 FQNEAQ (reference sequence). CDR3 length: 14 residues. For the CDR3, the DNA is TGTGCCAGCAGCCCGGGGGGGATCGGAGAGACCCAGTACTTC. Translated, it gives CASSPGGIGETQYF.

The chain links TRBV18 to TRBJ2-7; D is perhaps TRBD1 (6 bases). V was shortened by 3 bases and J by 1 base, with 13 bases between the two germline ends. The CDR3 consists of 15 residues. Germline V lookup: CDR1 KGHSH, CDR2 LQKENI. The CDR3 loop reads CASSPSDSRSYEQYF. CDR3 coding DNA: TGTGCCAGCTCACCCTCGGACAGCCGATCCTACGAGCAGTACTTC.

The chain links TRBV29-1 to TRBJ2-7; D gene uncertain. The V end was cut by 0 bases, the J end by 5 bases, with 5 bases between. The CDR3 extends over 11 amino acids. Germline loops: CDR1 SQVTM, CDR2 ANQGSEA. For the CDR3, the DNA is TGCAGCGTTGAAGAAAATCACGAGCAGTACTTC. It encodes CSVEENHEQYF.

This rearrangement joins TRBV7-9 to TRBJ1-2, with D possibly matching TRBD1 (5 bases). V was trimmed by 5 bases and J by 6 bases, leaving 16 bases between them. The germline V gene encodes CDR1 SEHNR and CDR2 FQNEAQ (reference sequence). The CDR3 covers 14 residues. The CDR3 protein is CASSTRRGDDGYTF. CDR3 coding DNA: TGTGCCAGCAGCACACGGAGGGGAGACGATGGCTACACCTTC.

This chain connects TRBV1 to TRBJ2-3; TRBD2 is the table's D call, not checked against the DNA. TRBV1 is assigned pseudogene status. The CDR3 contains 16 residues. The chain's CDR3 is CTSSQDKPSGTDTQYF. The CDR3, as DNA: TGCACCAGCAGCCAAGATAAACCCTCGGGCACAGATACGCAGTATTTT.

The chain recombines TRBV9 with TRBJ2-1, with D tentatively TRBD2 (5 bases). The CDR3 sequence is 16 residues long. Trimming took 0 bases from V and 1 from J, leaving 11 bases between them. Per germline, CDR1 SGDLS and CDR2 YYNGEE. The CDR3 region is CASSVVDGVSYNEQFF. The CDR3 region has the DNA TGTGCCAGCAGCGTAGTTGACGGGGTATCCTACAATGAGCAGTTCTTC.

V is TRBV19 and J is TRBJ1-1, with D possibly being TRBD1 (5 bases). Germline V gene data show CDR1 as LNHDA and CDR2 as SQIVND (reference sequence). This CDR3 is 14 amino acids long. Trimming left V 6 bases short and J 1 base short, with 12 bases between. This chain's CDR3 is CASRLGLSNTEAFF. The CDR3 DNA is TGTGCCAGTAGACTGGGACTGTCGAACACTGAAGCTTTCTTT.

The J gene is TRBJ1-5, the V gene TRBV7-9; tentatively, D is TRBD1 (6 bases). V was cut by 4 bases and J by 6 bases, with 13 bases left in between. This CDR3 has 14 residues. Germline loops: CDR1 SEHNR, CDR2 FQNEAQ (reference sequence). For the CDR3, the DNA is TGTGCCAGCAGCTCAGGGGCTGGTAGTCAGCCCCAGCATTTT. Translation: CASSSGAGSQPQHF.

The V gene is TRBV6-5, the J gene TRBJ2-5; 7 nucleotides line up with TRBD2. Germline V gene data show CDR1 as MNHEY and CDR2 as SVGAGI. The junction had 6 bases not matched to a gene; V was cut back by 11 bases and J by 3 bases. This CDR3 contains 12 residues. The CDR3 loop reads CAGGRAEETQYF. CDR3 nucleotides: TGTGCCGGTGGGAGGGCCGAAGAGACCCAGTACTTC.

V is TRBV29-1 and J is TRBJ1-1, with D possibly matching TRBD1 (5 bases). Per the germline V gene, CDR1 is SQVTM and CDR2 is ANQGSEA. This CDR3 spans 15 amino acids. The V and J ends lost 2 bases and 2 bases respectively, with 15 bases between them. The CDR3 protein is CSVELGAKLNTEAFF. In nucleotides, the CDR3 is TGCAGCGTTGAATTAGGGGCGAAACTAAACACTGAAGCTTTCTTT.

This chain connects TRBV7-9 to TRBJ2-7; maybe TRBD1 (5 bases). V was cut by 3 bases and J by 5 bases, with 17 bases left in between. CDR3 length: 15 residues. In germline, CDR1 is SEHNR, CDR2 FQNEAQ (reference sequence). The CDR3 loop reads CASSLGHLGIDEQYF. The CDR3 nucleotides read TGTGCCAGCAGCTTGGGGCATTTGGGCATCGACGAGCAGTACTTC.

The CDR3, as DNA: TGTGCCAGCAGTGAAAAGGGGGACGGCTATGGCTACACCTTC. Encoded protein: CASSEKGDGYGYTF. The chain is built from TRBV6-1 and TRBJ1-2; D might be TRBD1 (6 bases). Germline V gene data show CDR1 as MNHNS and CDR2 as SASEGT. The CDR3 is 14 amino acids. V dropped 2 bases and J dropped 4 bases, with 11 bases sitting between them.

The chain couples TRBV15 to TRBJ2-5; D uncertain. This CDR3 comprises 14 residues. V lost 0 bases and J 4 bases, leaving 9 bases between the germline ends. Germline CDR1 is LNHNV and CDR2 is YYDKDF (reference sequence). CDR3 protein: CATSRDAGGETQYF. CDR3 in DNA: TGTGCCACCAGCAGAGATGCAGGCGGAGAGACCCAGTACTTC.

This chain links TRBV21-1 with TRBJ2-3; the table names TRBD1, a call not compared with the DNA. TRBV21-1 is classified as a pseudogene. The CDR3 consists of 19 residues. The CDR3, as DNA: TGTGCCAGCAGCCGCCGGACAGAACGAACCCGGTCACGCACAGATACGCAGTATTTT. It codes for CASSRRTERTRSRTDTQYF.

The chain uses TRBV11-3 and TRBJ2-3; D may be TRBD2 (5 bases). CDR1 and CDR2 from the germline V gene are SGHNT and YENEEA. Trimming left V 4 bases short and J 6 bases short, with 14 bases between. CDR3 size: 14 residues. The CDR3 nucleotides read TGTGCCAGCAGCTCGAGGGCCCTTCCCGATACGCAGTATTTT. Translating gives CASSSRALPDTQYF. The variable domain in full, completed from reference TRBV11-3 and TRBJ2-3, reads EAGVVQSPRYKIIEKKQPVAFWCNPISGHNTLYWYLQNLGQGPELLIRYENEEAVDDSQLPKDRFSAERLKGVDSTLKIQPAELGDSAVYLCASSSRALPDTQYFGPGTRLTVL.

This clone was seen only once. This chain connects TRBV7-2 to TRBJ1-5; D gene ambiguous. CDR3 size: 11 residues. Germline V gene data show CDR1 as SGHTA and CDR2 as FQGNSA. V gave up 3 bases and J gave up 11 bases, with 8 bases separating them. CDR3 region: CASSLGQAQHF. The CDR3 bases are TGTGCCAGCAGCTTGGGCCAAGCCCAGCATTTT.

The V and J genes are TRBV7-9 and TRBJ2-5, with D perhaps assigned TRBD1 or TRBD2 (5 bases each). Germline CDR1 reads SEHNR; CDR2 reads FQNEAQ (reference sequence). V was shortened by 5 bases and J by 1 base, with 20 bases between the two germline ends. This CDR3 spans 17 amino acids. The DNA for the CDR3 is TGTGCCAGCAGCCTAACCGGTGTCCCGAGGGGCCAAGAGACCCAGTACTTC. The encoded protein is CASSLTGVPRGQETQYF.

The J gene is TRBJ2-1, the V gene TRBV27, with unresolved D. The CDR3 has 13 amino acids. Germline lookup yields CDR1 MNHEY and CDR2 SMNVEV (reference sequence). Trimming removed 2 bases at V and 8 bases at J, with 10 bases between. CDR3 nucleotide sequence: TGTGCCAGCAGTTTAGAGCCTTTGCATGAGCAGTTCTTC. Amino acids: CASSLEPLHEQFF.

This chain links TRBV4-1 with TRBJ2-3; tentatively, D is TRBD1 or TRBD2 (5 bases each). V gave up 0 bases and J gave up 7 bases, with 17 bases separating them. This CDR3 spans 16 amino acids. From germline, CDR1 is MGHRA and CDR2 YSYEKL. The CDR3 bases are TGCGCCAGCAGCCAAGATGGGGGAGCGGTGGGGAATACGCAGTATTTT. The encoded protein is CASSQDGGAVGNTQYF.